What follows are 10 T cell receptor beta chains derived from one specimen sequenced in a study of control samples from healthy donors and cancer patients. Method: immunoSEQ multiplex PCR; TCRdb's copy keeps in-frame clones and lacks some. This table holds 100,000 to 150,000 clones, around 87% found once. Sequencing used blood. All receptors come from a man in his sixties in good health.

This clone was detected only once. V usage is TRBV7-2 and J usage is TRBJ2-4, with a possible D match to TRBD1 (6 bases). Per the germline V gene, CDR1 is SGHTA and CDR2 is FQGNSA. This CDR3 has 16 residues. V dropped 1 base and J dropped 8 bases, with 18 bases sitting between them. The CDR3 DNA follows: TGTGCCAGCAGCTTAGGGTTCGGGCAGGGGATAGACATTCAGTACTTC. Translated: CASSLGFGQGIDIQYF.

This chain uses TRBV18 with TRBJ1-1; a weak D match, TRBD1 (5 bases). In germline, CDR1 is KGHSH, CDR2 LQKENI. The CDR3 spans 13 residues. The V end was cut by 2 bases, the J end by 7 bases, with 11 bases between. CDR3 in amino acids: CASSPRGVDEAFF. Here the CDR3 DNA reads TGTGCCAGCTCACCAAGGGGAGTAGATGAAGCTTTCTTT.

The rearrangement links TRBV24-1 to TRBJ1-5; no definite D call. The CDR3 is 15 residues long. V shed 5 bases and J shed 0 bases, with 10 bases lying between them. The germline V gene encodes CDR1 KGHDR and CDR2 SFDVKD. CDR3 nucleotides: TGTGCCACCAGTGCCTCCGGATTTAGCAATCAGCCCCAGCATTTT. Its protein product is CATSASGFSNQPQHF.

V gene TRBV7-3 combines with J gene TRBJ2-1; TRBD2 matches 8 bases. Germline V gives CDR1 SGHTA, CDR2 FQGTGA. V shed 5 bases and J 0 bases; nucleotides not matched to a gene: 6. The CDR3 sequence is 16 residues long. The CDR3, as DNA: TGTGCCAGCAGCGGACAAGCGGGGGTCTCCTACAATGAGCAGTTCTTC. Translation: CASSGQAGVSYNEQFF.

A word on this clone: The sample carries other DNA sequences with the same CDR3. The V gene is TRBV18, the J gene TRBJ1-1; weak D call: TRBD1 (6 bases). CDR1 and CDR2 (germline): KGHSH, LQKENI. The CDR3 extends over 15 amino acids. V was cut by 0 bases and J by 1 base, with 9 bases left in between. The DNA for the CDR3 is TGTGCCAGCTCACCACCCGGGGGACAGAACACTGAAGCTTTCTTT. Translation gives CASSPPGGQNTEAFF.

This rearrangement joins TRBV28 to TRBJ1-1; the match to TRBD1 covers 7 bases. Germline loops: CDR1 MDHEN, CDR2 SYDVKM. This CDR3 contains 16 residues. J lost 1 base, V lost 2 bases, and 7 bases had no gene match. CDR3: CASSLHSGTANTEAFF. DNA of the CDR3: TGTGCCAGCAGTTTACATTCCGGGACAGCGAACACTGAAGCTTTCTTT. Using reference TRBV28 and TRBJ1-1 for the parts outside the CDR3, the full variable domain is DVKVTQSSRYLVKRTGEKVFLECVQDMDHENMFWYRQDPGLGLRLIYFSYDVKMKEKGDIPEGYSVSREKKERFSLILESASTNQTSMYLCASSLHSGTANTEAFFGQGTRLTVV.

The chain recombines TRBV7-3 with TRBJ2-2; 10 bases align to TRBD1. Looked up from germline, CDR1 is SGHTA and CDR2 is FQGTGA. The CDR3 runs 15 residues. J lost 6 bases, V lost 3 bases, and 4 bases had no gene match. The CDR3, as DNA: TGTGCCAGCAGCTTGGGGACAGGGGTGGCCGGGGAGCTGTTTTTT. Amino acids: CASSLGTGVAGELFF. Based on the CDR3 plus reference TRBV7-3 and TRBJ2-2, the full variable domain is GAGVSQTPSNKVTEKGKYVELRCDPISGHTALYWYRQSLGQGPEFLIYFQGTGAADDSGLPNDRFFAVRPEGSVSTLKIQRTERGDSAVYLCASSLGTGVAGELFFGEGSRLTVL.

This clone was picked up a small number of times. This chain links TRBV3-1 (or the pseudogene TRBV3-2) with TRBJ2-7; D uncertain. Trimming shortened V by 0 bases and J by 6 bases, and 9 bases separated the two germline ends. This CDR3 region has 13 residues. Germline V lookup: CDR1 LGHDT, CDR2 YNNKEL (reference sequence). The CDR3 bases are TGTGCCAGCAGCCAAGACCAATCTGCCGAGCAGTACTTC. It is translated as CASSQDQSAEQYF.

This rearrangement joins TRBV15 to TRBJ1-4, with TRBD1 matching 8 bases. The junction had 6 bases not matched to a gene; V was cut back by 5 bases and J by 4 bases. This CDR3 has 15 residues. Per the germline V gene, CDR1 is LNHNV and CDR2 is YYDKDF (reference sequence). The CDR3 reads CATSPRQGSNEKLFF. The CDR3 region has the DNA TGTGCCACCAGCCCGAGACAGGGGAGTAATGAAAAACTGTTTTTT.

J is TRBJ2-3 and V is TRBV27, with 11 bases fitting TRBD2. Germline V CDR1 and CDR2: MNHEY, SMNVEV (reference sequence). The CDR3 runs 18 residues. Trimming took 3 bases from V and 0 from J; bases not matched to a gene: 8. In DNA, the CDR3 is TGTGCCAGCAGTTTTTCTAGCGGGGGGTCAACTAGCACAGATACGCAGTATTTT. Translation: CASSFSSGGSTSTDTQYF.